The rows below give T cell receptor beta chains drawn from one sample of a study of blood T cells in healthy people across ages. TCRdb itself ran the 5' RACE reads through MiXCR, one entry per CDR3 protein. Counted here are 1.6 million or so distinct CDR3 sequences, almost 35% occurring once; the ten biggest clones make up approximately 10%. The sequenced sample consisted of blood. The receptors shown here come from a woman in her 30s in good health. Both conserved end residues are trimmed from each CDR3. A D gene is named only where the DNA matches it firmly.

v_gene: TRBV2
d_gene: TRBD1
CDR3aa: ASSDRTGVNQPQH

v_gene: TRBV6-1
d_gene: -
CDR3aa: ASSERTGTLWQF

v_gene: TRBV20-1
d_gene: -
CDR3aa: SARAPGLDYNEQF

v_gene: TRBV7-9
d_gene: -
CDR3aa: ASSLGEGRPAGYT

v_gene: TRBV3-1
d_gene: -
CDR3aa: ASSQDWRGQETQY

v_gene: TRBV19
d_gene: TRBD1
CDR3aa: ASSMGQGGTDTQY

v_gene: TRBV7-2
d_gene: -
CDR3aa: ASSLVVWGGQF

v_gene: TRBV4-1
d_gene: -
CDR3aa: ASSHSPGGPSSYNEQF

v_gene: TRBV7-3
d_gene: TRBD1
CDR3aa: ASSKGQAPNYGYT

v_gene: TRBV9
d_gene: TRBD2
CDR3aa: ASSTGTSGGSGANVLT

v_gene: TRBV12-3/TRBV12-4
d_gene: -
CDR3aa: ASSLARRSHQPQH

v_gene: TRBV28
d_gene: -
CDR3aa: ANSYAGGHRDTSSYEQY

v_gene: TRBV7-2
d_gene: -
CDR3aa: ASSLNQPSTGETQY

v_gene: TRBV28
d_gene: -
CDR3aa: ASSTGTQAF

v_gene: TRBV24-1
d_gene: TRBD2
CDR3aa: ATSDSPGTSGSYEQY

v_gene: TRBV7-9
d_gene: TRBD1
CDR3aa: ASSVDRGNIQY

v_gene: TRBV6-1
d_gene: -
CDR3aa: ASSEVFRAQH

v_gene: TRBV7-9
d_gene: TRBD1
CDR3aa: ASSSPGGNEQY

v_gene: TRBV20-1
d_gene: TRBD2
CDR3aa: SANDLGLMETQY